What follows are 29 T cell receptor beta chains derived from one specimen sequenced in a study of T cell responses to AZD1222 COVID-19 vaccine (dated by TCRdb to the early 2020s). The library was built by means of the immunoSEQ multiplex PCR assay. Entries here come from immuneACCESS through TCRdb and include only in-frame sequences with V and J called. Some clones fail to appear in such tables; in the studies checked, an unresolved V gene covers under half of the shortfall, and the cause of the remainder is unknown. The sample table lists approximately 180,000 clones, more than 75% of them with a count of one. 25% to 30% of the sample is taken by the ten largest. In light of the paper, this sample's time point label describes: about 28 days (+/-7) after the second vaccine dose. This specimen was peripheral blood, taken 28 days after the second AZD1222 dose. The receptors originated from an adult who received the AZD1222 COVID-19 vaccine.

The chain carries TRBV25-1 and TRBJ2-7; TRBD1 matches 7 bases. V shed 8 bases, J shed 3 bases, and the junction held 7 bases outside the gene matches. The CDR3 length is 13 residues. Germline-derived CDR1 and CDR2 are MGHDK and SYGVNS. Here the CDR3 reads CASASTGDYEQYF. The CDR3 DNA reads TGTGCCAGCGCCAGTACAGGGGACTACGAGCAGTACTTC.

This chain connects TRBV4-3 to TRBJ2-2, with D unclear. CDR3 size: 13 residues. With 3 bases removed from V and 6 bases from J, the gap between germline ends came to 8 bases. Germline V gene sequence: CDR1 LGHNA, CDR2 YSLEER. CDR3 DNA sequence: TGCGCCAGCAGCCAGTGGGGTCCCGGGGAGCTGTTTTTT. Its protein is CASSQWGPGELFF.

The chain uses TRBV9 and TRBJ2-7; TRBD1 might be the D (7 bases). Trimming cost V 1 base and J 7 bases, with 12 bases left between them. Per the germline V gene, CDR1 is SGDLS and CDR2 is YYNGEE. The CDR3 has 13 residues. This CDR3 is CASSVTGAGEQYF. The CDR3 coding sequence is TGTGCCAGCAGCGTAACAGGGGCGGGGGAGCAGTACTTC.

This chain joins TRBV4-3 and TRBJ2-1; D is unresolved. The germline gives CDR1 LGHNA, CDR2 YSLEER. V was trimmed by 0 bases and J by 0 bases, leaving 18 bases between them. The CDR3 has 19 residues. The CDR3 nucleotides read TGCGCCAGCAGCCAAGATTCCCCCAAACTCTGGAGCTCCTACAATGAGCAGTTCTTC. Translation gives CASSQDSPKLWSSYNEQFF.

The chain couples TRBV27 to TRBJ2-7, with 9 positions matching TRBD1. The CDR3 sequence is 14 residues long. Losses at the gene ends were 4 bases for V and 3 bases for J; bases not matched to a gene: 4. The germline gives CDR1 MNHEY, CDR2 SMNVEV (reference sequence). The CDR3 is CASSSGQGNYEQYF. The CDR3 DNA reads TGTGCCAGCAGTTCGGGACAGGGTAACTACGAGCAGTACTTC.

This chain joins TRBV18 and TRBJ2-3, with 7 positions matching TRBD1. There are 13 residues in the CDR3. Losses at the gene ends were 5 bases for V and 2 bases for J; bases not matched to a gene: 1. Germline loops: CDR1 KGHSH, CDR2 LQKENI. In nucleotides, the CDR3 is TGTGCCAGCTCAACAGGGGACACAGATACGCAGTATTTT. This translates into CASSTGDTDTQYF.

CDR3 bases: TGTGCCAGCAGCACACCGGGACATATGAACACTGAAGCTTTCTTT. Amino acids: CASSTPGHMNTEAFF. V gene TRBV5-4 combines with J gene TRBJ1-1, with D possibly matching TRBD1 (6 bases). The CDR3 runs 15 residues. Trimming removed 4 bases at V and 0 bases at J, with 13 bases between. Germline V gene sequence: CDR1 SGHNT, CDR2 YYREEE (reference sequence).

In DNA form, the CDR3 reads TGTGCCAGTAGTGCCCCCTCCTACGAGCAGTACTTC. This gives the protein CASSAPSYEQYF. The chain employs TRBV19 and TRBJ2-7; D not certain. This CDR3 is built from 12 residues. Germline assignment: CDR1 LNHDA and CDR2 SQIVND (reference sequence). V was pared by 5 bases and J by 0 bases, with 5 bases between.

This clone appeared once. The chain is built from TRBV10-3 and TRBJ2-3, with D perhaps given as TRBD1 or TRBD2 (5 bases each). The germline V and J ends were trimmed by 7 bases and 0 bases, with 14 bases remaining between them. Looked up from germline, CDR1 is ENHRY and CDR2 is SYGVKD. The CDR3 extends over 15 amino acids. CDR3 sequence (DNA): TGTGCCATCAATGCGGGCAGGGCTAGCACAGATACGCAGTATTTT. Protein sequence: CAINAGRASTDTQYF.

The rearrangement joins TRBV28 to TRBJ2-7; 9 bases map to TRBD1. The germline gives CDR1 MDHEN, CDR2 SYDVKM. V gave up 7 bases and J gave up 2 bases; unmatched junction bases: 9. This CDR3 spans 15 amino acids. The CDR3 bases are TGTGCCAGCACCCCGATCCGGGACAGGGCCTACGAGCAGTACTTC. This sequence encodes CASTPIRDRAYEQYF.

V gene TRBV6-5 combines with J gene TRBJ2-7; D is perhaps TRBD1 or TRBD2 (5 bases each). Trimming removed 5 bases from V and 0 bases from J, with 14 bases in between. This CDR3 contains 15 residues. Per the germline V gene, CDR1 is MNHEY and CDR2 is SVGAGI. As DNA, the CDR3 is TGTGCCAGCAGTCCCACGGGGCTTAGCTCCTACGAGCAGTACTTC. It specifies CASSPTGLSSYEQYF.

As DNA, the CDR3 is TGTGCCAGCAGTTTATCGGAACAGACCTATGGCTACACCTTC. Its translation: CASSLSEQTYGYTF. The gene calls are TRBV27 and TRBJ1-2; D ambiguous. This CDR3 spans 14 amino acids. Germline V CDR1 and CDR2: MNHEY, SMNVEV (reference sequence). V lost 0 bases and J lost 4, with 9 bases in between.

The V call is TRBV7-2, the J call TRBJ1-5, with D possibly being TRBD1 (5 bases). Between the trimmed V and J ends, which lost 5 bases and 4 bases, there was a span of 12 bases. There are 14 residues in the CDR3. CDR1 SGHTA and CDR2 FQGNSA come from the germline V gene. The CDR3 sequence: CASSTGRMNQPQHF. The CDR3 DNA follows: TGTGCCAGCAGCACGGGACGGATGAATCAGCCCCAGCATTTT.

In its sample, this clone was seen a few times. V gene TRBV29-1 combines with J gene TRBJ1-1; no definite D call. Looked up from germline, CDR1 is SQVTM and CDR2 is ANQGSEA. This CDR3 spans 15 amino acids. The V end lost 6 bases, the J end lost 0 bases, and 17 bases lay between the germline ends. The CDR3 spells CSVHGFREMNTEAFF. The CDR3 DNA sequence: TGCAGCGTACATGGGTTTCGGGAAATGAACACTGAAGCTTTCTTT. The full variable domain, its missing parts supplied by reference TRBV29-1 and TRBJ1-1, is SAVISQKPSRDICQRGTSLTIQCQVDSQVTMMFWYRQQPGQSLTLIATANQGSEATYESGFVIDKFPISRPNLTFSTLTVSNMSPEDSSIYLCSVHGFREMNTEAFFGQGTRLTVV.

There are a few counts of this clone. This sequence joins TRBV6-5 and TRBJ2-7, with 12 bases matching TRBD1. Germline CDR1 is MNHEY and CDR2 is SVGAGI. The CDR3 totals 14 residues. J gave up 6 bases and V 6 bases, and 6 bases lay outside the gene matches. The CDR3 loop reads CASRRPGQGAEQYF. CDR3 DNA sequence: TGTGCCAGCAGGCGACCGGGACAGGGGGCCGAGCAGTACTTC.

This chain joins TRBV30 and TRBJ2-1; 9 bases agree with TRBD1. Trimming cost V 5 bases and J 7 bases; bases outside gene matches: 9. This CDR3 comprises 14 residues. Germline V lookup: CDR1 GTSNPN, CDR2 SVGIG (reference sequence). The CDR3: CAWCPGQGTNEQFF. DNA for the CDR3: TGTGCCTGGTGCCCCGGACAGGGGACGAATGAGCAGTTCTTC.

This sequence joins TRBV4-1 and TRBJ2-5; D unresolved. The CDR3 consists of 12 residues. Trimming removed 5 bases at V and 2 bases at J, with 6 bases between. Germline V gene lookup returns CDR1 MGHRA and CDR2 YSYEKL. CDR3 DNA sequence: TGCGCCAGCAGCTTAGGGCAAGAGACCCAGTACTTC. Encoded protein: CASSLGQETQYF.

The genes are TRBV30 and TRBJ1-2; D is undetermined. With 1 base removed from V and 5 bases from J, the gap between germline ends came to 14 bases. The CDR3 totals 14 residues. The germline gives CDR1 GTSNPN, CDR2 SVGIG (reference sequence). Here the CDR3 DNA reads TGTGCCTGGAGTGGTCTGGAAGCGATATATGGCTACACCTTC. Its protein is CAWSGLEAIYGYTF.

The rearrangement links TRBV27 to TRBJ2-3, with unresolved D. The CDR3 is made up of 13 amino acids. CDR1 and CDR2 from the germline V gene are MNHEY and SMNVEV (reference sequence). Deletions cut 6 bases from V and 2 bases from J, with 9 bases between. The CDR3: CASRPGSTDTQYF. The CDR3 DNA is TGTGCCAGCAGACCGGGCTCCACAGATACGCAGTATTTT.

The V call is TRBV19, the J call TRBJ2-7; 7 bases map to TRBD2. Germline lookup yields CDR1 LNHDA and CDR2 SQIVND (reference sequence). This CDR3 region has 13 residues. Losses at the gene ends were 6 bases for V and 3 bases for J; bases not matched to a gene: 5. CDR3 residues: CASRLAGGYEQYF. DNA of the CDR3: TGTGCCAGTAGATTAGCGGGCGGCTACGAGCAGTACTTC.

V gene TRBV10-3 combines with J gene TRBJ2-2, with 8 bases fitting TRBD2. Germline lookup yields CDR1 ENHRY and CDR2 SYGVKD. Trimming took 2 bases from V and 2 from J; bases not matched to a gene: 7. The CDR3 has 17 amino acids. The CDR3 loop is CAISEPLAGRNTGELFF. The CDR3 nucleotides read TGTGCCATCAGTGAGCCGCTAGCGGGTCGAAACACCGGGGAGCTGTTTTTT.

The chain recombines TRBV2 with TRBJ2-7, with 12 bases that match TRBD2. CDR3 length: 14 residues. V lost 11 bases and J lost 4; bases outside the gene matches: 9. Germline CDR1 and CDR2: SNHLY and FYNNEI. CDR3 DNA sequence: TGTGCCGGCAAGACTAGCGGGAGTTCTTACGAGCAGTACTTC. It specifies CAGKTSGSSYEQYF.

The CDR3 nucleotides are TGTGCCATCAGTGAGTCCGGGGGGCCCAATGAAAAACTGTTTTTT. Translating it yields CAISESGGPNEKLFF. The rearrangement joins TRBV10-3 to TRBJ1-4; D possibly corresponds to TRBD1 (6 bases). Germline V gene lookup returns CDR1 ENHRY and CDR2 SYGVKD. The CDR3 has 15 amino acids. V was pared by 0 bases and J by 5 bases, with 10 bases between.

CDR3 protein: CASSYPNTSGSSYNEQFF. As DNA, the CDR3 is TGCGCCAGCAGCTATCCCAACACTAGCGGGAGCTCCTACAATGAGCAGTTCTTC. V usage is TRBV5-1 and J usage is TRBJ2-1, with TRBD2 matching over 11 bases. The germline gives CDR1 SGHRS, CDR2 YFSETQ. This CDR3 has 18 amino acids. J was trimmed by 0 bases and V by 3 bases; bases with no gene match: 8. Supplemented by reference TRBV5-1 and TRBJ2-1, the full variable domain reads KAGVTQTPRYLIKTRGQQVTLSCSPISGHRSVSWYQQTPGQGLQFLFEYFSETQRNKGNFPGRFSGRQFSNSRSEMNVSTLELGDSALYLCASSYPNTSGSSYNEQFFGPGTRLTVL.

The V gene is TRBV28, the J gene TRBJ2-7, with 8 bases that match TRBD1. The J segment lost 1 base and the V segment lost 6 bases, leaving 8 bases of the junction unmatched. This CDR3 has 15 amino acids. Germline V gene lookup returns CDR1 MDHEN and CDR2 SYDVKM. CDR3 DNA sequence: TGTGCCAGCAGCCCTACAGGGGGAGGTTCCTACGAGCAGTACTTC. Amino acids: CASSPTGGGSYEQYF.

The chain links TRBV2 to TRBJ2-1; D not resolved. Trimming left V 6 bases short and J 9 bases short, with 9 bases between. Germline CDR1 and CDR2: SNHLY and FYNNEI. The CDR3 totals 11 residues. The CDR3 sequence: CASRLDGEQFF. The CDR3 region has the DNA TGTGCCAGCAGGCTCGACGGTGAGCAGTTCTTC. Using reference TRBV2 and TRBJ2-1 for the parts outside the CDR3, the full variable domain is EPEVTQTPSHQVTQMGQEVILRCVPISNHLYFYWYRQILGQKVEFLVSFYNNEISEKSEIFDDQFSVERPDGSNFTLKIRSTKLEDSAMYFCASRLDGEQFFGPGTRLTVL.

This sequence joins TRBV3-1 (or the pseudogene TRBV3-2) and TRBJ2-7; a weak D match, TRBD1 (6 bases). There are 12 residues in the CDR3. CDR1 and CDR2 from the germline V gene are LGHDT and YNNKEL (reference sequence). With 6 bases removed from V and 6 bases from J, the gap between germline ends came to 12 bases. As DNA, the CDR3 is TGTGCCAGCAGTTTCAGGGGTCGCGAGCAGTACTTC. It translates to CASSFRGREQYF.

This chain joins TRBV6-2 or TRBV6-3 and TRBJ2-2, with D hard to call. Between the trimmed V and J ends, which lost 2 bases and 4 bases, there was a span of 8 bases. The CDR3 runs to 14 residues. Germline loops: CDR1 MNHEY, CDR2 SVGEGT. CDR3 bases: TGTGCCAGCAGTTACGACATCGCCACCGGGGAGCTGTTTTTT. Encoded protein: CASSYDIATGELFF.

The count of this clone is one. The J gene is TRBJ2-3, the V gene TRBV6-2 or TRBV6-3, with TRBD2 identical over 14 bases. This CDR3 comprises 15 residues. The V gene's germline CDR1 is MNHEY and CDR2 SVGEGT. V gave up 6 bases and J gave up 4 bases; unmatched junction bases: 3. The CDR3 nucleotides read TGTGCCAGCAGCCCGGGACTAGCGGGAGCAGATACGCAGTATTTT. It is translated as CASSPGLAGADTQYF.